Listed below are T cell receptor beta chains from one sample, sequenced in a study of blood T cell repertoires in COVID-19. Sequenced by immunoSEQ multiplex PCR; TCRdb stores in-frame clones only, minus some. The sample has tens of thousands of clones; around 89% are singletons. The sequencing sample was made of PBMCs or T cells enriched from blood (not recorded which). The receptor set was obtained from a woman in her forties who had recovered from COVID-19. CDR3s include the opening cysteine and the closing phenylalanine or tryptophan. D genes are given only for firm matches. Not every row has a clone size; where given, it reads once, few, many or a size class.

j_call clone_size d_call v_call cdr3_nt cdr3_aa
TRBJ2-2 . TRBD2 TRBV11-2 TGTGCCAGCTACGTACGCGGGGGGAGCACCGGGGAGCTGTTTTTT CASYVRGGSTGELFF
TRBJ1-6 . . TRBV12-3/TRBV12-4 TGTGCCAGCAGACGAGGACTGAGTTCACCCCTCCACTTT CASRRGLSSPLHF
TRBJ1-1 few TRBD1 TRBV5-1 TGCGCCGTCAACAACAGGGGGCGGAATCCTGAAGCTTTCTTT CAVNNRGRNPEAFF
TRBJ2-1 . TRBD1 TRBV5-1 TGCGCCAGCAGCCCCGGCCGGGACAGAGTGTACAATGAGCAGTTCTTC CASSPGRDRVYNEQFF
TRBJ2-6 . . TRBV24-1 TGTGCCACCAGTGATTCCGGGGGATTCTCTGGGGCCAACGTCCTGACTTTC CATSDSGGFSGANVLTF
TRBJ2-1 once TRBD1 TRBV7-6 TGTGCCAGCAGCTTAGCGGGGACAGGGCACAATGAGCAGTTCTTC CASSLAGTGHNEQFF
TRBJ1-4 . . TRBV11-2 TGTGCCAGCAGCTTACGTCAGGGGTATGAAAAACTGTTTTTT CASSLRQGYEKLFF
TRBJ1-1 . . TRBV7-9 TGTGCCAGCAGCTTAGCACAGGGAGGGACGAACACTGAAGCTTTCTTT CASSLAQGGTNTEAFF
TRBJ2-3 . TRBD1 TRBV7-7 TGTGCCAGCAGCCGGGGACAGGGAGACACAGATACGCAGTATTTT CASSRGQGDTDTQYF
TRBJ1-2 . . TRBV6-1 TGTGCCAGCAGTGAATTCAGAGCCGCGGGCCGTGGCTACACCTTC CASSEFRAAGRGYTF
TRBJ2-3 . . TRBV6-4 TGTGCCAGCAGTAAGGGGGTTGGATCTAGCACAGATACGCAGTATTTT CASSKGVGSSTDTQYF
TRBJ2-2 . . TRBV6-5 TGTGCCGCCAAGCGGACGGGAGACACCGGGGAGCTGTTTTTT CAAKRTGDTGELFF
TRBJ2-3 . . TRBV19 TGTGCCAGTAGTACTGAGGATACGCAGTATTTT CASSTEDTQYF
TRBJ1-2 . TRBD1 TRBV6-2/TRBV6-3 TGTGCCAGCAGTTACGACGGACAGGGGGCGTACTATGGCTACACCTTC CASSYDGQGAYYGYTF
TRBJ1-5 . . TRBV29-1 TGCAGCGTTGGAAGGGGGGGTAATCAGCCCCAGCATTTT CSVGRGGNQPQHF
TRBJ2-3 . TRBD2 TRBV6-4 TGTGCCAGCAGCGGGACTAGCGGGGGCGATACGCAGTATTTT CASSGTSGGDTQYF
TRBJ1-6 . TRBD1 TRBV7-9 TGTGCCAGCAGGGTGGACAGGGGAAATTCACCCCTCCACTTT CASRVDRGNSPLHF
TRBJ2-1 . TRBD2 TRBV7-3 TGTGCCAGCAGCTTAACTAGCGGGGGGTCCAAGAGCTCCTACAATGAGCAGTTCTTC CASSLTSGGSKSSYNEQFF
TRBJ2-7 . TRBD1 TRBV6-4 TGTGCCAGCCCGGACAGGGCCCACTACGAGCAGTACTTC CASPDRAHYEQYF
TRBJ2-5 . . TRBV10-1 TGCGCCAGCAGTGGGGCTGTACAAGAGACCCAGTACTTC CASSGAVQETQYF
TRBJ2-6 . . TRBV11-3 TGTGCCAGCAGCTTAGGGGGGCTTTTATCTGGGGCCAACGTCCTGACTTTC CASSLGGLLSGANVLTF
TRBJ2-1 . TRBD2 TRBV2 TGTGCCAGCTCCACCAGTAAGGTAGCGGGGGGGCCAAGTTGGAGGTATGAGCAGTTCTTC CASSTSKVAGGPSWRYEQFF
TRBJ1-1 . . TRBV21-1 TGTGCCAGCAGTAGGACAGGGTTGGTGGGTAACACTGAAGCTTTCTTT CASSRTGLVGNTEAFF
TRBJ2-7 . . TRBV27 TGTGCCAGCAGTTTGAAAGGGGTATACGAGCAGTACTTC CASSLKGVYEQYF
TRBJ2-7 . . TRBV5-6 TGTGCCAGCAGTCGGGTACCCTACGAGCAGTACTTC CASSRVPYEQYF
TRBJ2-3 . TRBD1 TRBV24-1 TGTGCCACCAGTGAACCGACAGGGTACACAGATACGCAGTATTTT CATSEPTGYTDTQYF
TRBJ2-3 . . TRBV5-4 TGTGCCAGCGCCTCCCTTCGGGATACGCAGTATTTT CASASLRDTQYF